The 8 T cell receptor beta chains below were found in one sample sequenced in a study of control samples from healthy donors and cancer patients. Sequencing used immunoSEQ multiplex PCR; TCRdb keeps in-frame clones, though not all of them. The sample carries about 140,000 clones, roughly nine tenths recorded once. Input material: blood. The receptors here all came from a woman in her twenties or thirties in good health.

CDR3 in amino acids: CASSPPGAPVMGYTF. DNA for the CDR3: TGTGCCAGCAGCCCACCCGGGGCCCCGGTGATGGGCTACACCTTC. The chain has TRBV11-2 and TRBJ1-2; weak D call: TRBD1 (5 bases). The length of the CDR3 is 15 residues. The V and J ends lost 5 bases and 8 bases respectively, with 21 bases between them. From germline, CDR1 is SGHAT and CDR2 FQNNGV.

The chain's CDR3 is CASSRRDRGSPNNFFMNTEAFF. The CDR3 DNA sequence: TGTGCCAGTAGCCGCCGGGACAGGGGCTCCCCCAATAACTTTTTCATGAACACTGAAGCTTTCTTT. V is TRBV19 and J is TRBJ1-1; 10 positions match TRBD1. The CDR3 contains 22 residues. V lost 6 bases and J lost 0; bases outside the gene matches: 25. Germline V gene sequence: CDR1 LNHDA, CDR2 SQIVND (reference sequence). Looking up the rest from reference TRBV19 and TRBJ1-1 gives the full variable domain: DGGITQSPKYLFRKEGQNVTLSCEQNLNHDAMYWYRQDPGQGLRLIYYSQIVNDFQKGDIAEGYSVSREKKESFPLTVTSAQKNPTAFYLCASSRRDRGSPNNFFMNTEAFFGQGTRLTVV.

The J gene is TRBJ2-3, the V gene TRBV5-1; 8 positions match TRBD2. Germline values: CDR1 SGHRS, CDR2 YFSETQ. Germline trimming cut 0 bases from V and 1 base from J; bases unmatched to any gene: 4. CDR3 length: 16 amino acids. The CDR3 spells CASSLAGGQGTDTQYF. CDR3 coding DNA: TGCGCCAGCAGCTTGGCGGGGGGGCAGGGCACAGATACGCAGTATTTT.

V usage is TRBV19 and J usage is TRBJ1-4, with a weak D call TRBD1 (6 bases). Trimming removed 6 bases at V and 5 bases at J, with 31 bases between. The CDR3 loop spans 20 amino acids. CDR1 is LNHDA and CDR2 is SQIVND in the germline V gene (reference sequence). The CDR3 DNA reads as TGTGCCAGTAGGACACAAAAACAGGGTAGGGGAGGGTCAGGGAATGAAAAACTGTTTTTT. This sequence encodes CASRTQKQGRGGSGNEKLFF. Filled out from reference TRBV19 and TRBJ1-4, the complete variable domain reads DGGITQSPKYLFRKEGQNVTLSCEQNLNHDAMYWYRQDPGQGLRLIYYSQIVNDFQKGDIAEGYSVSREKKESFPLTVTSAQKNPTAFYLCASRTQKQGRGGSGNEKLFFGSGTQLSVL.

The rearrangement joins TRBV30 to TRBJ2-5; D is unclear. V lost 2 bases and J 1 base, leaving 8 bases between the germline ends. The CDR3 extends over 13 amino acids. Germline CDR1 reads GTSNPN; CDR2 reads SVGIG (reference sequence). CDR3 in DNA: TGTGCCTGGAGTTCAGGCCTCCAAGAGACCCAGTACTTC. As protein: CAWSSGLQETQYF.

The V gene is TRBV2, the J gene TRBJ1-1; D call uncertain. In germline, CDR1 is SNHLY, CDR2 FYNNEI. The CDR3 runs to 13 residues. The V end lost 3 bases, the J end lost 1 base, and 6 bases lay between the germline ends. The CDR3 reads CASSDNTNTEAFF. CDR3 nucleotides: TGTGCCAGCAGTGATAATACGAACACTGAAGCTTTCTTT.

The chain has TRBV19 and TRBJ2-3, with D unclear. Trimming took off 7 bases at V and 4 bases at J, with 15 bases between the two ends. The germline CDR1 and CDR2 sequences are LNHDA and SQIVND (reference sequence). The CDR3 length is 14 residues. CDR3 DNA: TGTGCCAGTAACCCCAGTCGTACAGCAGATACGCAGTATTTT. Its protein product is CASNPSRTADTQYF.

The rearrangement joins TRBV2 to TRBJ1-1, with D possibly TRBD1 on 6 matching bases. This CDR3 contains 16 residues. Trimming removed 0 bases from V and 7 bases from J, with 18 bases in between. CDR1 is SNHLY, CDR2 FYNNEI, per germline. The CDR3 loop is CASSEAKVGGLVEAFF. The CDR3 nucleotides are TGTGCCAGCAGTGAAGCGAAAGTAGGGGGTTTGGTTGAAGCTTTCTTT.